The T cell receptor beta chain under discussion was sequenced for a study of beta chain features in type 1 diabetes. Study outcomes and limitations: Researchers caution that PCR might favor shorter templates, equally among patients and controls. Highly expressing activated T cells could be over-counted with a cDNA template.

The germline V and J ends were trimmed by 3 bases and 9 bases, with 18 bases remaining between them. The CDR3 spans 14 residues. CDR1 KGHSH and CDR2 LQKENI come from the germline V gene. One heparinised draw, averaging around 120 mL, was taken per donor. Of note for this clone: The antigen is unknown.

Investigators reverse transcribed all isolated RNA, so they sequenced expressed TCRB transcripts. Naive, central memory and regulatory T cell samples came to a mean of approximately 4 million reads. Measured with immunoSEQ multiplex PCR; TCRdb has only the in-frame clones, and not every one. The repertoire holds 300,000 to 350,000 clones, with 13% to 15% as singletons. The sequenced sample was central memory CD4+ T cells from blood. The gene calls are TRBV18 and TRBJ2-7; D possibly corresponds to TRBD1 (5 bases). The receptor's source is a man younger than 40 in good health. CDR3 protein: CASSPDNPTVWQYF. Here the CDR3 DNA reads TGTGCCAGCTCACCGGACAACCCGACAGTATGGCAGTACTTC.